The sample holds a few counts of the clone carrying this T cell receptor beta chain. Its antigen remains unknown. Sequenced with the Oncomine TCR Beta short-read assay was DNA taken from cultured CD4+ T cells. MiXCR, run by TCRdb on the PCR reads, gives a single entry per CDR3 protein. The sample carries some 13,000 distinct CDR3 sequences, about a third recorded once. Indicated treatment: approximately nine-day PBMC culture with coronavirus spike peptide pools or control peptides (ViraFEST assay). This sample is part of a study of vaccination and CD4 T cells after COVID-19. Turning to the study itself: The study drew post-COVID samples a median 101 days after diagnosis (range 35 to 161). Notes on the study in general: A median of around 86% of reactive clones, in convalescent patients, became evident only post-vaccination.

Germline V gene data show CDR1 as MNHEY and CDR2 as SMNVEV (reference sequence). The CDR3 extends over 13 amino acids. Trimming cost V 3 bases and J 10 bases, with 12 bases left between them. The clonotype originates from a human donor who had recovered from COVID-19. The chain recombines TRBV27 with TRBJ1-4; D ambiguous. Sequencing was done on a sample of CD4+ T cells from blood, cultured in vitro. The CDR3 here is CASSFKGARKLFF. CDR3 nucleotide sequence: TGTGCCAGCAGTTTTAAGGGCGCGCGAAAACTGTTTTTT.